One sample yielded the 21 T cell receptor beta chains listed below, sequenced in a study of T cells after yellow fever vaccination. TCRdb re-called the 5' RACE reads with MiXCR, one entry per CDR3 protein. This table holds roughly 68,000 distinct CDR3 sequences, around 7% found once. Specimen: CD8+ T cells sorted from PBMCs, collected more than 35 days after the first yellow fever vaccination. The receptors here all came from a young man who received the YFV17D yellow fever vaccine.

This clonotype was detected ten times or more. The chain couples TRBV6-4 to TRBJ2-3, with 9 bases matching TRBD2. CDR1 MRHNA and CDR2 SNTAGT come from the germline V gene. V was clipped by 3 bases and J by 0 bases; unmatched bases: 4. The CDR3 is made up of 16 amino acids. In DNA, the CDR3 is TGTGCCAGCAGTGAGGCTAGCGGGGATAGCACAGATACGCAGTATTTT. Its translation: CASSEASGDSTDTQYF.

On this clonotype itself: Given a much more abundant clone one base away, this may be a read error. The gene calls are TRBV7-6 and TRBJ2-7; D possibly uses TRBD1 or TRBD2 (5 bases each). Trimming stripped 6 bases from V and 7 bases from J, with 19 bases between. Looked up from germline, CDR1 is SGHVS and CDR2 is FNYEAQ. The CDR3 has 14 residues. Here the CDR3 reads CASSPGGEGSEQYF. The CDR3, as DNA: TGTGCCAGCAGTCCAGGAGGAGAGGGGAGTGAGCAGTACTTC.

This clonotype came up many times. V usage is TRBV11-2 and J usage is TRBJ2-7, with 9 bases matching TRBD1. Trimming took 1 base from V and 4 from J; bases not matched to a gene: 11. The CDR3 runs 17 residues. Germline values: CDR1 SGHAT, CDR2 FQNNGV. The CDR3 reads CASSLGVSWGQGYEQYV. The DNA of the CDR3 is TGTGCCAGCAGCTTAGGGGTCTCTTGGGGACAGGGTTACGAGCAGTACGTC.

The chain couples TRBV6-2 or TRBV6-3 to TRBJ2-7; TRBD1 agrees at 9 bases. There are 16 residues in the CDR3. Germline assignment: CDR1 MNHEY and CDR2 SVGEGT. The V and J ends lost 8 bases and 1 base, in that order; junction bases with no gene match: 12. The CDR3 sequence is CASLRPGTGISYEQYF. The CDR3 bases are TGTGCCAGCCTGAGACCTGGGACAGGGATATCCTACGAGCAGTACTTC.

CDR3 amino acids: CASSLGRDTERDGYTF. The CDR3, as DNA: TGTGCCAGCAGCTTAGGGAGGGACACGGAAAGGGATGGCTACACCTTC. The chain is built from TRBV11-3 and TRBJ1-2; D might be TRBD1 (6 bases). CDR1 SGHNT and CDR2 YENEEA come from the germline V gene. This CDR3 contains 16 residues. Trimming removed 1 base from V and 6 bases from J, with 18 bases in between. Drawing the rest from reference TRBV11-3 and TRBJ1-2, the complete variable domain is EAGVVQSPRYKIIEKKQPVAFWCNPISGHNTLYWYLQNLGQGPELLIRYENEEAVDDSQLPKDRFSAERLKGVDSTLKIQPAELGDSAVYLCASSLGRDTERDGYTFGSGTRLTVV.

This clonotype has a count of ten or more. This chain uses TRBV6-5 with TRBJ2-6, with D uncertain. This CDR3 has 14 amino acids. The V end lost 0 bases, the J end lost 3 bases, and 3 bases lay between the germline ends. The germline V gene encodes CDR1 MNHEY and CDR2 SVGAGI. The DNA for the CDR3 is TGTGCCAGCAGTTACTCGAGTGGGGCCAACGTCCTGACTTTC. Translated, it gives CASSYSSGANVLTF.

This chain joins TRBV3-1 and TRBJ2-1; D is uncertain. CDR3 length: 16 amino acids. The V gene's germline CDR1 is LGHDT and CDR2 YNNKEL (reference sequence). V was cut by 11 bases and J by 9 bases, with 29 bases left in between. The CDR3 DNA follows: TGTGCCTCCACCCAAGTGACCGGAGAGAACTCGGGTGAGCAGTTCTTC. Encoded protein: CASTQVTGENSGEQFF.

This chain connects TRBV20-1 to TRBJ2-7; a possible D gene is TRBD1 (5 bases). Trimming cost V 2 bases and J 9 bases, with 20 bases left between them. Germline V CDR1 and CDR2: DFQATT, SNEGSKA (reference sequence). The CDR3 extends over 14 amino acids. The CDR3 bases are TGCAGTGCTAGAATCCCGCAGGGCCTTGACGTGCAGTACTTC. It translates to CSARIPQGLDVQYF.

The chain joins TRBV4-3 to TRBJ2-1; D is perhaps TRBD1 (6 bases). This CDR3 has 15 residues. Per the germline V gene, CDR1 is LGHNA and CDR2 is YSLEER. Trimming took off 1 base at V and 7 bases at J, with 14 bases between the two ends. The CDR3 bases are TGCGCCAGCAGCCAAGGGACAGCCAGGTATAATGAGCAGTTCTTC. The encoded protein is CASSQGTARYNEQFF.

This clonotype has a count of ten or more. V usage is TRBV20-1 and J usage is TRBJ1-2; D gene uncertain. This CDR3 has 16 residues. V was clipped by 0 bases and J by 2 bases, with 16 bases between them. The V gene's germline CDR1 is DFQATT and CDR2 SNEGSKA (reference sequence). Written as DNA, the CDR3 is TGCAGTGCTAGAGATTTGTGGACGAACCTAAACTATGGCTACACCTTC. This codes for CSARDLWTNLNYGYTF.

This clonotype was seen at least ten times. The CDR3 sequence: CAISESEDTQYF. CDR3 DNA sequence: TGTGCCATCAGTGAGTCCGAAGATACGCAGTATTTT. The V and J genes are TRBV10-3 and TRBJ2-3; D call uncertain. Germline V gene lookup returns CDR1 ENHRY and CDR2 SYGVKD. This CDR3 has 12 residues. V lost 0 bases and J 5 bases, leaving 3 bases between the germline ends.

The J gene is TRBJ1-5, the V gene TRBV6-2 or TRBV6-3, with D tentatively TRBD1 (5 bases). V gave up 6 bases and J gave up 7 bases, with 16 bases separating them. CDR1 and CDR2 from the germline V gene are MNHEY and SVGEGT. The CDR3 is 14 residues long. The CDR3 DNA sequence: TGTGCCAGCAGACCCGGGACGGGTGCGCAGCCCCAGCATTTT. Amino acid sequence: CASRPGTGAQPQHF.

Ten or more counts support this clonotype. The CDR3 region has the DNA TGTGCCAGCAGTTACGGGGTGGGAGAGCAGTACGTC. Translation: CASSYGVGEQYV. The chain has TRBV6-6 and TRBJ2-7; D not resolved. V lost 2 bases and J lost 7, with 9 bases in between. Germline V gene sequence: CDR1 MNHNY, CDR2 SVGAGI (reference sequence). The length of the CDR3 is 12 residues.

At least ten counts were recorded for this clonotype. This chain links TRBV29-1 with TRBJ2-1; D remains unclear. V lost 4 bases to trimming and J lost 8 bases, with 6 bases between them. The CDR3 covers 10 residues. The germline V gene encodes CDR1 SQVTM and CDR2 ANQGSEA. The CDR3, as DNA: TGCAGCGTTGTCCGGGATGAGCAGTTCTTC. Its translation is CSVVRDEQFF.

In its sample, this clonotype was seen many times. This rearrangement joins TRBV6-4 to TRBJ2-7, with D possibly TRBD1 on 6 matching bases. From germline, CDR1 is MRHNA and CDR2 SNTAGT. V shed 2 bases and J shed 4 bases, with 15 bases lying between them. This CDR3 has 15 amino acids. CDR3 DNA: TGTGCCAGCAGTGACGGAACAGGGAAAATTTACGAGCAGTACTTC. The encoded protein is CASSDGTGKIYEQYF.

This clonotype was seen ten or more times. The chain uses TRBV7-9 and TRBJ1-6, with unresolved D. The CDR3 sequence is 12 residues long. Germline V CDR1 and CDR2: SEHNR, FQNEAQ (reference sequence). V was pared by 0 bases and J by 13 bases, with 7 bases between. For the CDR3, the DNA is TGTGCCAGCAGCTTAGCTGCGCTTCCCCTCCACTTT. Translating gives CASSLAALPLHF.

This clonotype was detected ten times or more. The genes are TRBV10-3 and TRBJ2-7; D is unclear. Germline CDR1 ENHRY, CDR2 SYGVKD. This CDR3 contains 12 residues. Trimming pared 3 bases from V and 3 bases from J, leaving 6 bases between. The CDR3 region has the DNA TGTGCCATCAGTGACCTGGGCTACGAGCAGTACTTC. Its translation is CAISDLGYEQYF.

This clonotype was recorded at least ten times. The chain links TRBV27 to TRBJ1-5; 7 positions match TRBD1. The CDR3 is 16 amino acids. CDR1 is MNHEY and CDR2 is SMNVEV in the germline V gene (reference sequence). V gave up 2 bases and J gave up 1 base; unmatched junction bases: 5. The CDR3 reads CASSLRGGASNQPQHF. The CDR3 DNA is TGTGCCAGCAGTTTAAGAGGGGGCGCGAGCAATCAGCCCCAGCATTTT.

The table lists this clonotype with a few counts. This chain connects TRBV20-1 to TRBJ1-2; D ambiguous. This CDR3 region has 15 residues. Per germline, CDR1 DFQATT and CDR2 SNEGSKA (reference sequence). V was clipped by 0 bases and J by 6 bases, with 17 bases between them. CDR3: CSARDPLLSLDGYTF. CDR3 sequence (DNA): TGCAGTGCTAGAGATCCCCTTCTCAGTTTAGATGGCTACACCTTC.

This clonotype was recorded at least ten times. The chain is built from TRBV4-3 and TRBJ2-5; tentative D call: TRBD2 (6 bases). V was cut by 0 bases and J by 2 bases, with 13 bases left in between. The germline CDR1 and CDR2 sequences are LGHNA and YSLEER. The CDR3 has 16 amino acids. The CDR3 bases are TGCGCCAGCAGCCAAGAGGGACTTATCGGGCAAGAGACCCAGTACTTC. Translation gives CASSQEGLIGQETQYF.

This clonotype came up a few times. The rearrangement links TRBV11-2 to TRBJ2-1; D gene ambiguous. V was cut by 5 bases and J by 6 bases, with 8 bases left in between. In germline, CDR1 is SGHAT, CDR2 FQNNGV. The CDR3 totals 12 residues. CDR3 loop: CASSQIANEQFF. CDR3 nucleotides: TGTGCCAGCAGCCAGATTGCCAATGAGCAGTTCTTC.